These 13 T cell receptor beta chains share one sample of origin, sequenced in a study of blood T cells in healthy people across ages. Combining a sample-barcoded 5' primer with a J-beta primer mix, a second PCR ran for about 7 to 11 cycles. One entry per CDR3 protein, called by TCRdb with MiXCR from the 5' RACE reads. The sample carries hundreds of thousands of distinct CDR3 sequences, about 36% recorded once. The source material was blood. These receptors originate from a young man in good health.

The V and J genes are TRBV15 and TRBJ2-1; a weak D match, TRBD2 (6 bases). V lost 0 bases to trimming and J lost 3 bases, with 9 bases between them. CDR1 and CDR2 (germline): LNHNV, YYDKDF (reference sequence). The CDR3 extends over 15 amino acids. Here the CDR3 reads CATSREGGNYNEQFF. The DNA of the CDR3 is TGTGCCACCAGCAGAGAGGGGGGAAACTACAATGAGCAGTTCTTC.

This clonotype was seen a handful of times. CDR3 protein: CASSQDGRSGDYYSNQPQHF. For the CDR3, the DNA is TGTGCCAGCAGCCAAGATGGGCGGAGCGGGGACTATTATAGCAATCAGCCCCAGCATTTT. V and J are TRBV14 and TRBJ1-5; a possible D gene is TRBD1 (5 bases). The CDR3 covers 20 residues. The germline V gene has CDR1 SGHDN and CDR2 FVKESK. V gave up 0 bases and J gave up 0 bases, with 21 bases separating them.

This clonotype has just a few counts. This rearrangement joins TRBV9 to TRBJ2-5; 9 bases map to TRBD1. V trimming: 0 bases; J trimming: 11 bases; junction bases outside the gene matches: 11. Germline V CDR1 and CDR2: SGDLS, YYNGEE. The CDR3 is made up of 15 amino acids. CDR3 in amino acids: CASSVGVGQGNMQYF. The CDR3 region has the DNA TGTGCCAGCAGCGTAGGGGTGGGACAGGGAAACATGCAGTACTTC.

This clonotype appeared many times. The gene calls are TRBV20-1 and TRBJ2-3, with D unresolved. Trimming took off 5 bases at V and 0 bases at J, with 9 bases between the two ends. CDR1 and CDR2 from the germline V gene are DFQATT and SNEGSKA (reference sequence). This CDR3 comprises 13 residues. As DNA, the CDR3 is TGCAGTGCTCGGCAGCCAAGCACAGATACGCAGTATTTT. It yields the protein CSARQPSTDTQYF.

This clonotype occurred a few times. DNA of the CDR3: TGTGCCAGCAGCCCTGGTGTGCTGGGTGGCTACACCTTC. Protein product: CASSPGVLGGYTF. The chain employs TRBV7-2 and TRBJ1-2; D not certain. The CDR3 consists of 13 residues. Germline-derived CDR1 and CDR2 are SGHTA and FQGNSA. Trimming cost V 5 bases and J 7 bases, with 14 bases left between them.

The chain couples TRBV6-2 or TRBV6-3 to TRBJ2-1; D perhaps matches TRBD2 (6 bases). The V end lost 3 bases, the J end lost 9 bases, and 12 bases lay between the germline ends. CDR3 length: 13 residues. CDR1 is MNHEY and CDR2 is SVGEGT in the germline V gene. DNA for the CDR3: TGTGCCAGCAGTTATTCTAGCGTTGGTGAGCAGTTCTTC. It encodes CASSYSSVGEQFF.

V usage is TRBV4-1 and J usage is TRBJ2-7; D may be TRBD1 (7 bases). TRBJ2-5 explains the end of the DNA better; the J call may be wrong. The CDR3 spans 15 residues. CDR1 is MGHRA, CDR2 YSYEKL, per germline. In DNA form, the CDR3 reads TGCGCCAGCAGCCAAGATGGTTCAGGGGGGGAGACCCAGTACTTC. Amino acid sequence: CASSQDGSGGETQYF.

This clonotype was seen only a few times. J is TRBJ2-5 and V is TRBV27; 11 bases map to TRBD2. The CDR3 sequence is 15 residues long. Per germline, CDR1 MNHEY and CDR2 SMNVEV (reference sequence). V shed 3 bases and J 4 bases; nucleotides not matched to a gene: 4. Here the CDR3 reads CASSFSTSGAETQYF. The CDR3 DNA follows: TGTGCCAGCAGTTTTTCGACTAGCGGGGCAGAGACCCAGTACTTC.

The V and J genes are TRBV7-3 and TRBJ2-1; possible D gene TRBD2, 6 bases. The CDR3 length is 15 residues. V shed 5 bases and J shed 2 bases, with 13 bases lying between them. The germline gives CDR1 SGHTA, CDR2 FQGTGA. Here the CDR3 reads CASSPGGSAYNEQFF. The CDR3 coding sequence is TGTGCCAGCAGCCCCGGAGGGTCGGCCTACAATGAGCAGTTCTTC.

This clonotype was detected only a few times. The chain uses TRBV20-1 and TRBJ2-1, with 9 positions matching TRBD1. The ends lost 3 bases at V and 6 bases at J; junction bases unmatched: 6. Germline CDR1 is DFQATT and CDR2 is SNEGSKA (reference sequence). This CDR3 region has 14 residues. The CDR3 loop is CSASRRDRANEQFF. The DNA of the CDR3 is TGCAGTGCTAGCCGCCGGGACAGGGCCAATGAGCAGTTCTTC.

As DNA, the CDR3 is TGTGCCAGCAGCCAAGTAGACGGTAACTATGGCTACACCTTC. As protein: CASSQVDGNYGYTF. This sequence joins TRBV3-1 and TRBJ1-2; D is undetermined. Germline V gene data show CDR1 as LGHDT and CDR2 as YNNKEL (reference sequence). With 1 base removed from V and 1 base from J, the gap between germline ends came to 7 bases. This CDR3 region has 14 residues.

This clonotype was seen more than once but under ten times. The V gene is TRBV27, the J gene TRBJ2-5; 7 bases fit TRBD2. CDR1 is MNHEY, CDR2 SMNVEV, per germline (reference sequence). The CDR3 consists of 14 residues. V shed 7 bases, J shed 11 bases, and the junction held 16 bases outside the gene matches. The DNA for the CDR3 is TGTGCCAGCACACGACTAGCAGATTACAATGAGCAGTACTTC. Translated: CASTRLADYNEQYF.

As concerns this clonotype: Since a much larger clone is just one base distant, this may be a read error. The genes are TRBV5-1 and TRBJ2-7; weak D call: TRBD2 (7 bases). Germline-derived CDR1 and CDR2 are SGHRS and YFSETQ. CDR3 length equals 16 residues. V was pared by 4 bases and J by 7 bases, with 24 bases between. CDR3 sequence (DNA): TGCGCCAGCAGCGGGGGACGGGGGGCCACAAGAAATGAGCAGTACTTC. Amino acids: CASSGGRGATRNEQYF.